One sample yielded the 13 T cell receptor beta chains listed below, sequenced in a study of PD-1 blockade in classical Hodgkin lymphoma. After autologous stem cell transplantation all patients relapsed, and prior brentuximab vedotin exposure differed between cohorts. Generated by immunoSEQ multiplex PCR, the TCRdb table keeps only in-frame clones and is missing some. The table lists about 93,000 clones, about nine tenths of them singletons, with around 2.4% in the top ten. The sample consisted of peripheral blood mononuclear cells (PBMCs), taken before the second cycle of nivolumab. The receptor set was obtained from a human donor with classical Hodgkin lymphoma.

V and J are TRBV18 and TRBJ2-1; the D gene is possibly TRBD1 (6 bases). The germline gives CDR1 KGHSH, CDR2 LQKENI. Trimming took 3 bases from V and 2 from J, leaving 11 bases between them. The CDR3 spans 15 residues. CDR3 nucleotide sequence: TGTGCCAGCTCACCGAACAGGGCTACCTACAATGAGCAGTTCTTC. Its translation: CASSPNRATYNEQFF.

This rearrangement joins TRBV30 to TRBJ2-6; D possibly corresponds to TRBD1 (5 bases). Trimming stripped 5 bases from V and 0 bases from J, with 8 bases between. Germline CDR1 reads GTSNPN; CDR2 reads SVGIG (reference sequence). The CDR3 has 14 residues. The CDR3 DNA sequence: TGTGCCTGGCAGGGTTACTCTGGGGCCAACGTCCTGACTTTC. Protein sequence: CAWQGYSGANVLTF.

The genes are TRBV5-1 and TRBJ2-7, with D tentatively TRBD2 (5 bases). CDR1 is SGHRS and CDR2 is YFSETQ in the germline V gene. With 7 bases removed from V and 1 base from J, the gap between germline ends came to 15 bases. This CDR3 has 14 amino acids. CDR3: CASAGNFLSYEQYF. The CDR3 nucleotides read TGCGCCAGCGCCGGGAACTTCCTATCCTACGAGCAGTACTTC.

The rearrangement uses TRBV19 and TRBJ1-2, with 9 bases matching TRBD1. After removal of 10 bases from V and 5 bases from J, the junction contained 14 bases not matched to a gene. CDR3 size: 15 residues. In germline, CDR1 is LNHDA, CDR2 SQIVND (reference sequence). The CDR3 DNA reads TGTGCCACCACGGGGGGTAGGGACAGGGAGTATGGCTACACCTTC. It yields the protein CATTGGRDREYGYTF.

The chain recombines TRBV7-9 with TRBJ1-4, with D tentatively TRBD1 (6 bases). Germline V gives CDR1 SEHNR, CDR2 FQNEAQ (reference sequence). CDR3 length equals 14 residues. Between the trimmed V and J ends, which lost 3 bases and 2 bases, there was a span of 7 bases. CDR3 nucleotides: TGTGCCAGCAGCTTCACAGGGACTAATGAAAAACTGTTTTTT. Its translation is CASSFTGTNEKLFF.

The chain combines TRBV29-1 with TRBJ1-5; tentatively, D is TRBD1 (6 bases). Per the germline V gene, CDR1 is SQVTM and CDR2 is ANQGSEA. Trimming left V 7 bases short and J 4 bases short, with 17 bases between. CDR3 length: 14 residues. The CDR3 DNA follows: TGCAGCGCGGTCTTAGGGGGTCTGAATCAGCCCCAGCATTTT. The encoded protein is CSAVLGGLNQPQHF.

The chain combines TRBV19 with TRBJ1-5; perhaps TRBD1 as D (5 bases). Trimming pared 5 bases from V and 6 bases from J, leaving 14 bases between. There are 14 residues in the CDR3. Germline values: CDR1 LNHDA, CDR2 SQIVND (reference sequence). The CDR3 DNA follows: TGTGCCAGTAGTCCCCAGGGAGTTGGTCAGCCCCAGCATTTT. Its translation: CASSPQGVGQPQHF.

This clone was recorded only once. The chain joins TRBV29-1 to TRBJ2-3, with D unresolved. The CDR3 consists of 12 residues. The V gene lost 5 bases and the J gene lost 2 bases, with 8 bases spanning the gap. Germline lookup yields CDR1 SQVTM and CDR2 ANQGSEA. CDR3 loop: CSVSGATDTQYF. The CDR3, as DNA: TGCAGCGTTAGTGGAGCCACAGATACGCAGTATTTT.

This chain connects TRBV5-1 to TRBJ2-7, with 7 bases fitting TRBD2. V shed 2 bases and J 2 bases; nucleotides not matched to a gene: 7. This CDR3 is 15 amino acids long. Germline assignment: CDR1 SGHRS and CDR2 YFSETQ. The CDR3 here is CASSLLERGPYEQYF. CDR3 DNA: TGCGCCAGCAGCTTATTAGAGCGGGGCCCCTACGAGCAGTACTTC.

The rearrangement links TRBV19 to TRBJ2-5, with TRBD2 matching 9 bases. CDR1 and CDR2 from the germline V gene are LNHDA and SQIVND (reference sequence). The CDR3 has 15 amino acids. The ends lost 3 bases at V and 2 bases at J; junction bases unmatched: 4. CDR3 in amino acids: CASSMTSGFQETQYF. The DNA of the CDR3 is TGTGCCAGTAGTATGACTAGCGGCTTTCAAGAGACCCAGTACTTC.

The rearrangement joins TRBV4-1 to TRBJ2-7, with 12 bases lining up with TRBD2. The CDR3 contains 15 residues. Looked up from germline, CDR1 is MGHRA and CDR2 is YSYEKL. The ends lost 0 bases at V and 7 bases at J; junction bases unmatched: 4. CDR3 coding DNA: TGCGCCAGCAGCCAAGAGGAAGGACTAGCGGGAGAGCAGTACTTC. This translates into CASSQEEGLAGEQYF.

The chain links TRBV2 to TRBJ2-7; TRBD2 agrees at 14 bases. V lost 6 bases, J lost 3 bases, and 16 bases stayed unmatched. Germline CDR1 reads SNHLY; CDR2 reads FYNNEI. This CDR3 is built from 19 residues. The CDR3: CASSLRSGLAGVAYYEQYF. The CDR3 DNA reads as TGTGCCAGCAGCCTACGCTCGGGACTAGCGGGAGTAGCCTACTACGAGCAGTACTTC.

This clone came up once. V usage is TRBV18 and J usage is TRBJ2-1; 11 nucleotides line up with TRBD1. The CDR3 is made up of 15 amino acids. Germline V gives CDR1 KGHSH, CDR2 LQKENI. Trimming removed 4 bases from V and 8 bases from J; junction bases left unmatched: 7. The CDR3 loop is CASSRPGQGVYEQFF. The CDR3, as DNA: TGTGCCAGCTCACGACCGGGACAGGGGGTCTATGAGCAGTTCTTC.